The T cell receptor beta chain described here comes from a study of monozygotic twins with cystic fibrosis. Study overall: With about 15 PCR cycles, barcoded libraries came from three micrograms of fragmented DNA.

On this clone: What it binds is unknown.

Unmatched junction bases numbered 10, after V lost 1 base and J lost 0 bases. This CDR3 region has 18 residues. Germline values: CDR1 SGHTA, CDR2 FQGNSA. General study results and limits: Age, concordance and disease severity did not associate with shared CDR3 numbers. Clonality was generally low (median around 0.009), higher in the most severe patients.

TCRdb's copy holds only in-frame clones and misses some; the assay was immunoSEQ multiplex PCR. The table shows 10,000 to 15,000 clones, with 85% occurring only once. The J gene is TRBJ2-7, the V gene TRBV7-2, with 9 bases identical to TRBD2. The sample consisted of blood. The clonotype comes from a young man with cystic fibrosis. DNA for the CDR3: TGTGCCAGCAGCTTAGGGGCTAGCGGGATTTCGACCTCCTACGAGCAGTACTTC. Amino acid sequence: CASSLGASGISTSYEQYF.